Included here is one T cell receptor beta chain sequence, with context. Its cognate antigen has yet to be identified. Base quality data are lacking; no much larger clone is found one base away. The record originates from a study of T cell responses to AZD1222 COVID-19 vaccine (dated by TCRdb to the early 2020s). Concerning the study at large: AZD1222 recipients whose second dose came at about 4 weeks and those whose second dose came at about 12 weeks were combined into one group, since spike-specific TCR depth and breadth did not differ between the two schedules. TCR sequencing was performed for some 250 trial participants, of whom 200 to 210 were given two doses of AZD1222 and around 25 were given two doses of MenACWY control vaccine. Enrollment into the trials was organized by age into subgroups of 18-55, 56-69 and 70-plus years, and those subgroups contained approximately 150, 30 and 60 TCR-sequenced participants, respectively.

Study-wide findings and limitations: Nearly half of unique spike-specific TCRs reportedly recognized epitopes outside regions mutated in the B.1.351 and B.1.1.7 variants. Conclusions about previously exposed vaccinees were limited because only six AZD1222 recipients were SARS-CoV-2 seropositive at baseline. Participants were mostly white British, with more females than males. The authors suggested clonal diversity may have been underestimated. Spike-specific TCR breadth and depth rose significantly after two AZD1222 doses compared with day 0 and with MenACWY recipients. The 56-69-year group was small, and its depth increase did not reach significance, likely because of low power. CD4 TCRs associated with the vaccine covered the entire spike protein, and the dominant responses were in regions 160-218 and 743-854. Because no samples from the day 14 peak response were available, repertoires could be characterized only after the peak T cell response.

Per the publication, the time point label means: baseline before first vaccination. Vaccinee samples were obtained from the UK trials COV001 and COV002, which included a single-blind randomized controlled phase 2/3 trial of AZD1222 (ChAdOx1 nCoV-19) in healthy adults. For TCRbeta chain sequencing, PBMC samples were collected from trial participants at day 0 and at day 28 after the second dose. The CDR3 regions of human TCRbeta chains were analyzed by immunosequencing. The paper's data handling went like this. Repertoire TCRs were matched against a reference library of SARS-CoV-2-specific TCRs generated with the MIRA antigen-specificity platform. Breadth was defined as the fraction of unique TCRs that were SARS-CoV-2-associated. Depth was defined as the fraction of total T cells that were SARS-CoV-2-associated. Using the MIRA data, every spike-specific TCR was mapped to the spike region that the TCR reacted to and assigned to either a CD4 or a CD8 class. Log10-transformed breadth and depth values were compared by one-way ANOVA with Sidak's multiple comparisons tests. TCRdb stores this immuneACCESS table with in-frame sequences only. Part of the clones is absent; in the studies checked, under half of the shortfall reflects unresolved V genes, and no reason is known for the rest. That table furnishes V, J and clone size, whereas the DNA furnished D and trimming. In all, the sample holds 130,000 or so clones, and over 75% of those were seen once. The top ten hold about 8.6% of the sample.

This clonotype was sampled from an adult in good health. Sequencing was performed on peripheral blood, taken on day 0 of AZD1222 vaccination.

The nucleotides read TGCAGCGTCTTCACACCGGGACAGGGTGACGAGACCCAGTACTTC. The encoded protein is CSVFTPGQGDETQYF. The sequence joins TRBV29-1 to TRBJ2-5; the central 9 bases match TRBD1. The V end gives up 6 bases and the J end 5 bases, leaving 13 bases in the junction not matched to a gene. CDR1 and CDR2 were assigned from the germline V gene as SQVTM and ANQGSEA. Its CDR3 holds 15 amino acids, cysteine through phenylalanine. Only CDR3 DNA remains: 45 bases, in frame from the first base.